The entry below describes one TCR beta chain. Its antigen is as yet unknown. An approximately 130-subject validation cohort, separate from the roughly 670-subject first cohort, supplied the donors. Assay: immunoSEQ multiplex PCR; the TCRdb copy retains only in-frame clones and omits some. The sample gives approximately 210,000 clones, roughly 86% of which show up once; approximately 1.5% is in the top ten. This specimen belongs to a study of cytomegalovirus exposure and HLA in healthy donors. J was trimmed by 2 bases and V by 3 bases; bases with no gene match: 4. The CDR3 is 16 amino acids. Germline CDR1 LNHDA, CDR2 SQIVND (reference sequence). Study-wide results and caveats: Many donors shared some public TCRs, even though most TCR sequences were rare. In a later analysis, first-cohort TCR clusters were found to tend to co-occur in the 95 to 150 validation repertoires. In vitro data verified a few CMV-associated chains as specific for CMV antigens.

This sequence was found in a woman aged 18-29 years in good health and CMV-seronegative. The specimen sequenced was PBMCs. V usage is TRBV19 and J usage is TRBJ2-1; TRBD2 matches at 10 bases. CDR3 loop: CASSIRLAGAYNEQFF. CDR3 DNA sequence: TGTGCCAGTAGTATCAGGCTAGCGGGGGCCTACAATGAGCAGTTCTTC. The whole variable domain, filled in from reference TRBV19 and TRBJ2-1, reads DGGITQSPKYLFRKEGQNVTLSCEQNLNHDAMYWYRQDPGQGLRLIYYSQIVNDFQKGDIAEGYSVSREKKESFPLTVTSAQKNPTAFYLCASSIRLAGAYNEQFFGPGTRLTVL.